This entry lists 22 T cell receptor beta chains sequenced from one sample in a study of shared clonotypes between healthy human individuals. Only in-frame clones appear in the TCRdb table, and some are missing; sequencing was by immunoSEQ multiplex PCR. The sample records 800,000 or so clones, 95% to 97% being singletons. CD8 cells regarded as naive lacked CD45RO, were positively chosen for CCR7, and omitted terminally differentiated effector memory CD45RA+ cells. Sample: naive CD8+ T cells sorted from blood. These receptors were collected from a young man in good health.

Note on this clone: Sequence at one end of the junction differs from germline and may be a read error. CDR3 residues: CASSSGTGNKNTEAFF. Here the CDR3 DNA reads TGTGCTAGCAGCTCCGGGACAGGGAATAAGAACACTGAAGCTTTCTTT. The chain joins TRBV7-7 to TRBJ1-1; 9 nucleotides agree with TRBD1. Germline V gene lookup returns CDR1 SSHAT and CDR2 FNYEAQ (reference sequence). The CDR3 contains 16 residues. Together with reference TRBV7-7 and TRBJ1-1, the CDR3 gives the full variable domain: GAGVSQSPRYKVTKRGQDVTLRCDPISSHATLYWYQQALGQGPEFLTYFNYEAQPDKSGLPSDRFSAERPEGSISTLTIQRTEQRDSAMYRCASSSGTGNKNTEAFFGQGTRLTVV.

The rearrangement uses TRBV19 and TRBJ2-1; 10 bases agree with TRBD2. The CDR3 has 13 residues. After removal of 5 bases from V and 10 bases from J, the junction contained 5 bases not matched to a gene. Germline V lookup: CDR1 LNHDA, CDR2 SQIVND (reference sequence). The CDR3 bases are TGTGCCAGTAGTTCACCGGGACTAGCGGAGCAGTTCTTC. Translation: CASSSPGLAEQFF.

The chain joins TRBV4-1 to TRBJ2-7, with D tentatively TRBD1 (5 bases). CDR1 and CDR2 from the germline V gene are MGHRA and YSYEKL. The CDR3 has 13 residues. The ends were cut back, 1 base at V and 6 bases at J, with 10 bases in the middle. The CDR3, as DNA: TGCGCCAGCAGCCAAGGGGGCAGCCGCGAGCAGTACTTC. Translation: CASSQGGSREQYF.

This clone was counted once. CDR3 residues: CASSQDRSGNAKNIQYF. CDR3 coding DNA: TGTGCCAGCAGCCAAGATAGAAGCGGGAACGCCAAAAACATTCAGTACTTC. The chain uses TRBV4-2 and TRBJ2-4; 7 bases map to TRBD2. The V segment lost 0 bases and the J segment 1 base; nucleotides outside the gene matches: 6. Germline V lookup: CDR1 LGHNA, CDR2 YNFKEQ. The CDR3 length is 17 residues.

The table lists this clone with a count of one. The chain has TRBV27 and TRBJ2-7, with TRBD1 matching over 8 bases. The J segment lost 2 bases and the V segment lost 8 bases, leaving 2 bases of the junction unmatched. The CDR3 totals 12 residues. The V gene's germline CDR1 is MNHEY and CDR2 SMNVEV (reference sequence). The CDR3 region has the DNA TGTGCCAGCGGGGGACAGGCCTACGAGCAGTACTTC. It codes for CASGGQAYEQYF.

The rearrangement uses TRBV4-1 and TRBJ2-7, with a possible D match to TRBD2 (6 bases). CDR1 is MGHRA and CDR2 is YSYEKL in the germline V gene. This CDR3 is 16 amino acids long. Trimming stripped 4 bases from V and 6 bases from J, with 22 bases between. The CDR3 nucleotides read TGCGCCAGCAGCCTCCCCGGGGACTTCTTACGAGGCGAGCAGTACTTC. Its translation: CASSLPGDFLRGEQYF.

The rearrangement joins TRBV27 to TRBJ2-2; TRBD1 agrees at 7 bases. This CDR3 spans 14 amino acids. The V gene end was trimmed by 9 bases and the J gene end by 6 bases; junction bases not matched to a gene: 10. Per germline, CDR1 MNHEY and CDR2 SMNVEV (reference sequence). The CDR3 loop is CASGQVLNPGELFF. The DNA for the CDR3 is TGTGCCAGTGGACAGGTTCTGAATCCCGGGGAGCTGTTTTTT.

The chain couples TRBV4-1 to TRBJ1-2; D remains ambiguous. Looked up from germline, CDR1 is MGHRA and CDR2 is YSYEKL. The V and J ends lost 0 bases and 8 bases respectively, with 7 bases between them. The length of the CDR3 is 12 residues. In DNA, the CDR3 is TGCGCCAGCAGCCAAGAGGGTCGAGGCTACACCTTC. Its translation: CASSQEGRGYTF.

The chain couples TRBV7-6 to TRBJ2-2; 8 bases match TRBD1. Germline CDR1 reads SGHVS; CDR2 reads FNYEAQ. This CDR3 region has 16 residues. V gave up 4 bases and J gave up 5 bases; unmatched junction bases: 9. CDR3 coding DNA: TGTGCCAGCAGCTCCTTTTCGGGACAGGCTACCGGGGAGCTGTTTTTT. Amino acid sequence: CASSSFSGQATGELFF.

This sequence joins TRBV27 and TRBJ1-2, with a possible D match to TRBD1 (6 bases). Trimming stripped 10 bases from V and 2 bases from J, with 11 bases between. Germline-derived CDR1 and CDR2 are MNHEY and SMNVEV (reference sequence). The CDR3 spans 12 residues. The CDR3 spells CATRTGNYGYTF. Written as DNA, the CDR3 is TGTGCCACCCGTACAGGGAACTATGGCTACACCTTC.

This chain connects TRBV4-1 to TRBJ2-2; D gene uncertain. V was shortened by 3 bases and J by 6 bases, with 8 bases between the two germline ends. This CDR3 spans 13 amino acids. From germline, CDR1 is MGHRA and CDR2 YSYEKL. CDR3 DNA: TGCGCCAGCAGCCATACACGGTCCGGGGAGCTGTTTTTT. Encoded protein: CASSHTRSGELFF.

CDR3 residues: CASSAPGLESGEQFF. As DNA, the CDR3 is TGCGCCAGCAGCGCCCCTGGTCTCGAATCCGGTGAGCAGTTCTTC. The chain recombines TRBV5-1 with TRBJ2-1; no definite D call. The V end lost 4 bases, the J end lost 9 bases, and 20 bases lay between the germline ends. The CDR3 extends over 15 amino acids. Germline-derived CDR1 and CDR2 are SGHRS and YFSETQ.

V gene TRBV29-1 combines with J gene TRBJ2-1, with D maybe TRBD2 (5 bases). Trimming shortened V by 3 bases and J by 0 bases, and 9 bases separated the two germline ends. Germline CDR1 and CDR2: SQVTM and ANQGSEA. The CDR3 extends over 14 amino acids. The CDR3 DNA reads TGCAGCGTTGACGCGGGCCTCTCCTACAATGAGCAGTTCTTC. It specifies CSVDAGLSYNEQFF.

This clone appeared once. The chain combines TRBV15 with TRBJ1-2, with 8 nucleotides matching TRBD1. V trimming: 1 base; J trimming: 4 bases; junction bases outside the gene matches: 5. The CDR3 is 15 residues long. The V gene's germline CDR1 is LNHNV and CDR2 YYDKDF (reference sequence). The CDR3 DNA is TGTGCCACCAGCAGAGCTCGGGACAGGAGCTATGGCTACACCTTC. This gives the protein CATSRARDRSYGYTF. Supplemented by reference TRBV15 and TRBJ1-2, the full variable domain reads DAMVIQNPRYQVTQFGKPVTLSCSQTLNHNVMYWYQQKSSQAPKLLFHYYDKDFNNEADTPDNFQSRRPNTSFCFLDIRSPGLGDTAMYLCATSRARDRSYGYTFGSGTRLTVV.

The chain combines TRBV7-7 with TRBJ2-3, with D perhaps TRBD2 (6 bases). From germline, CDR1 is SSHAT and CDR2 FNYEAQ (reference sequence). The V end lost 5 bases, the J end lost 2 bases, and 11 bases lay between the germline ends. The CDR3 has 14 residues. The CDR3 DNA is TGTGCCAGCAGCCCGGGACTCGCCACAGATACGCAGTATTTT. Protein sequence: CASSPGLATDTQYF.

This clone was observed a single time. The J gene is TRBJ2-3, the V gene TRBV27; 13 bases fit TRBD2. Germline assignment: CDR1 MNHEY and CDR2 SMNVEV (reference sequence). The CDR3 spans 18 residues. V lost 5 bases and J lost 0; bases outside the gene matches: 8. CDR3 sequence: CASSPIGTSGISTDTQYF. Here the CDR3 DNA reads TGTGCCAGCAGTCCTATTGGGACTAGCGGGATTAGCACAGATACGCAGTATTTT.

The chain is built from TRBV29-1 and TRBJ2-3, with 7 bases that match TRBD1. The germline V gene has CDR1 SQVTM and CDR2 ANQGSEA. With V trimmed by 6 bases and J by 2 bases, 8 bases remained unmatched. The CDR3 loop spans 14 amino acids. The CDR3 coding sequence is TGCAGCGTGGTGGGTGGGACAGTCACAGATACGCAGTATTTT. It is translated as CSVVGGTVTDTQYF.

This chain uses TRBV28 with TRBJ2-7, with D maybe TRBD2 (5 bases). Trimming removed 3 bases at V and 1 base at J, with 10 bases between. The CDR3 spans 14 residues. The germline CDR1 and CDR2 sequences are MDHEN and SYDVKM. CDR3 in amino acids: CASSFRTRSYEQYF. The CDR3 DNA reads TGTGCCAGCAGTTTCCGCACTAGGTCCTACGAGCAGTACTTC.

The chain combines TRBV18 with TRBJ2-7, with D tentatively TRBD1 (5 bases). CDR1 KGHSH and CDR2 LQKENI come from the germline V gene. The V gene lost 5 bases and the J gene lost 2 bases, with 16 bases spanning the gap. There are 15 residues in the CDR3. The chain's CDR3 is CASSSGQNGPYEQYF. CDR3 DNA: TGTGCCAGCTCATCTGGACAAAACGGTCCCTACGAGCAGTACTTC.

The V gene is TRBV5-6, the J gene TRBJ1-5, with D unresolved. This CDR3 has 14 amino acids. Trimming removed 5 bases from V and 6 bases from J, with 15 bases in between. The V gene's germline CDR1 is SGHDT and CDR2 YYEEEE. In DNA, the CDR3 is TGTGCCAGCAGACGGATTAAAGAGCGTCAGCCCCAGCATTTT. It is translated as CASRRIKERQPQHF.

The V and J genes are TRBV4-1 and TRBJ2-1; 9 bases are shared with TRBD2. With 4 bases clipped from V and 14 bases from J, the junction kept 15 bases outside the gene matches. In germline, CDR1 is MGHRA, CDR2 YSYEKL. There are 15 residues in the CDR3. The CDR3 region has the DNA TGCGCCAGCAGCCGGACATTAGCGGGGGCCGAGATGAAGTTCTTC. Protein: CASSRTLAGAEMKFF.

The chain employs TRBV25-1 and TRBJ1-2; D gene ambiguous. V was clipped by 5 bases and J by 9 bases, with 10 bases between them. Germline V gene data show CDR1 as MGHDK and CDR2 as SYGVNS. CDR3 length: 11 residues. The CDR3 is CASSLSGSYTF. The CDR3 DNA follows: TGTGCCAGCAGTCTAAGCGGCAGCTACACCTTC.